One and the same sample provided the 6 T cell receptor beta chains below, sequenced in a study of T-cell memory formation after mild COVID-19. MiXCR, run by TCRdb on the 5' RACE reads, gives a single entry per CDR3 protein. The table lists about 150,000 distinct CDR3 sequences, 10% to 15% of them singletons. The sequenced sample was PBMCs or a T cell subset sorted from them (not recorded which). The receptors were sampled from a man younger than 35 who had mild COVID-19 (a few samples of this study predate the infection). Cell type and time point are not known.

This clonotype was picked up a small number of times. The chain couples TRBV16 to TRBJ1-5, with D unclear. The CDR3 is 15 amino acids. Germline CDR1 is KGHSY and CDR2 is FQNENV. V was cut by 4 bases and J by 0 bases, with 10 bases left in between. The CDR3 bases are TGTGCCAGCAGCCCCGGCGTTGATAGCAATCAGCCCCAGCATTTT. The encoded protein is CASSPGVDSNQPQHF.

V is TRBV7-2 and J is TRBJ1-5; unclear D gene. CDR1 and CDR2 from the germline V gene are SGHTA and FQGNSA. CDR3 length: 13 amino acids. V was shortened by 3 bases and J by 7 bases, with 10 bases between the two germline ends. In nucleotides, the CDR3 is TGTGCCAGCAGCTTCCGGGAGGGCCAGCCCCAGCATTTT. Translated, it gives CASSFREGQPQHF.

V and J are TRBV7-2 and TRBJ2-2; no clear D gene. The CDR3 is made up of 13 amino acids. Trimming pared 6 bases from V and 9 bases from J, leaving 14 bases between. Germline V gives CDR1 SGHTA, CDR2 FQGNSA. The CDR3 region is CASRSILVRELFF. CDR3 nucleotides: TGTGCCAGCAGATCGATACTTGTCCGGGAGCTGTTTTTT.

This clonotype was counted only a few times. The CDR3 loop reads CASSYLAGGLAKNIQYF. The CDR3 region has the DNA TGTGCCAGCAGCTATCTAGCGGGGGGGCTGGCCAAAAACATTCAGTACTTC. The rearrangement uses TRBV11-2 and TRBJ2-4, with 12 nucleotides matching TRBD2. Per germline, CDR1 SGHAT and CDR2 FQNNGV. V gave up 4 bases and J gave up 1 base; unmatched junction bases: 5. This CDR3 contains 17 residues.

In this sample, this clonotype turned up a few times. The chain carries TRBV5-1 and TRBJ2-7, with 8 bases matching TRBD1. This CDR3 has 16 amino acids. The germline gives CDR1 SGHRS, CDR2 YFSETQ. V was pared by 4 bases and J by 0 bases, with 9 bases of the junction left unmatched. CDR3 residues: CASSPYRQGLSYEQYF. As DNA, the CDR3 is TGCGCCAGCAGCCCTTACCGACAGGGGCTCTCCTACGAGCAGTACTTC.

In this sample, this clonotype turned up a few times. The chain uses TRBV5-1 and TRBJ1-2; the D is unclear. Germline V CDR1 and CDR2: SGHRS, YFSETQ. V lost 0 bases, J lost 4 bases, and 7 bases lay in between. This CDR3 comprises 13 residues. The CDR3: CASSLDGPYGYTF. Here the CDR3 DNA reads TGCGCCAGCAGCTTGGACGGGCCCTATGGCTACACCTTC.